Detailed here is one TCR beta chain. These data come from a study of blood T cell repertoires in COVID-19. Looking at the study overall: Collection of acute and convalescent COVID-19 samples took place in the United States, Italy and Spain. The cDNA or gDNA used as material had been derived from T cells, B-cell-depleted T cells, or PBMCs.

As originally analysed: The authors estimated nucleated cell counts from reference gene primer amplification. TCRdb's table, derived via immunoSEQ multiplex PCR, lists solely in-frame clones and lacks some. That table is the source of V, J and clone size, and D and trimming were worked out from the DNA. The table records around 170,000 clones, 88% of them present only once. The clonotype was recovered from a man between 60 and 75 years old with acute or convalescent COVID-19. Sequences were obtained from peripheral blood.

The CDR3 is CASSVDRDRGSGYTF. CDR3 sequence (DNA): TGTGCCAGCAGCGTAGATCGGGACAGGGGTTCTGGCTACACCTTC. V gene TRBV9 combines with J gene TRBJ1-2, with 10 bases identical to TRBD1. Trimming at V came to 0 bases and at J to 7 bases, leaving 6 bases not matched to a gene. This CDR3 is built from 15 residues. CDR1 SGDLS and CDR2 YYNGEE come from the germline V gene. Combining the CDR3 with reference TRBV9 and TRBJ1-2 gives the whole variable domain DSGVTQTPKHLITATGQRVTLRCSPRSGDLSVYWYQQSLDQGLQFLIQYYNGEERAKGNILERFSAQQFPDLHSELNLSSLELGDSALYFCASSVDRDRGSGYTFGSGTRLTVV.